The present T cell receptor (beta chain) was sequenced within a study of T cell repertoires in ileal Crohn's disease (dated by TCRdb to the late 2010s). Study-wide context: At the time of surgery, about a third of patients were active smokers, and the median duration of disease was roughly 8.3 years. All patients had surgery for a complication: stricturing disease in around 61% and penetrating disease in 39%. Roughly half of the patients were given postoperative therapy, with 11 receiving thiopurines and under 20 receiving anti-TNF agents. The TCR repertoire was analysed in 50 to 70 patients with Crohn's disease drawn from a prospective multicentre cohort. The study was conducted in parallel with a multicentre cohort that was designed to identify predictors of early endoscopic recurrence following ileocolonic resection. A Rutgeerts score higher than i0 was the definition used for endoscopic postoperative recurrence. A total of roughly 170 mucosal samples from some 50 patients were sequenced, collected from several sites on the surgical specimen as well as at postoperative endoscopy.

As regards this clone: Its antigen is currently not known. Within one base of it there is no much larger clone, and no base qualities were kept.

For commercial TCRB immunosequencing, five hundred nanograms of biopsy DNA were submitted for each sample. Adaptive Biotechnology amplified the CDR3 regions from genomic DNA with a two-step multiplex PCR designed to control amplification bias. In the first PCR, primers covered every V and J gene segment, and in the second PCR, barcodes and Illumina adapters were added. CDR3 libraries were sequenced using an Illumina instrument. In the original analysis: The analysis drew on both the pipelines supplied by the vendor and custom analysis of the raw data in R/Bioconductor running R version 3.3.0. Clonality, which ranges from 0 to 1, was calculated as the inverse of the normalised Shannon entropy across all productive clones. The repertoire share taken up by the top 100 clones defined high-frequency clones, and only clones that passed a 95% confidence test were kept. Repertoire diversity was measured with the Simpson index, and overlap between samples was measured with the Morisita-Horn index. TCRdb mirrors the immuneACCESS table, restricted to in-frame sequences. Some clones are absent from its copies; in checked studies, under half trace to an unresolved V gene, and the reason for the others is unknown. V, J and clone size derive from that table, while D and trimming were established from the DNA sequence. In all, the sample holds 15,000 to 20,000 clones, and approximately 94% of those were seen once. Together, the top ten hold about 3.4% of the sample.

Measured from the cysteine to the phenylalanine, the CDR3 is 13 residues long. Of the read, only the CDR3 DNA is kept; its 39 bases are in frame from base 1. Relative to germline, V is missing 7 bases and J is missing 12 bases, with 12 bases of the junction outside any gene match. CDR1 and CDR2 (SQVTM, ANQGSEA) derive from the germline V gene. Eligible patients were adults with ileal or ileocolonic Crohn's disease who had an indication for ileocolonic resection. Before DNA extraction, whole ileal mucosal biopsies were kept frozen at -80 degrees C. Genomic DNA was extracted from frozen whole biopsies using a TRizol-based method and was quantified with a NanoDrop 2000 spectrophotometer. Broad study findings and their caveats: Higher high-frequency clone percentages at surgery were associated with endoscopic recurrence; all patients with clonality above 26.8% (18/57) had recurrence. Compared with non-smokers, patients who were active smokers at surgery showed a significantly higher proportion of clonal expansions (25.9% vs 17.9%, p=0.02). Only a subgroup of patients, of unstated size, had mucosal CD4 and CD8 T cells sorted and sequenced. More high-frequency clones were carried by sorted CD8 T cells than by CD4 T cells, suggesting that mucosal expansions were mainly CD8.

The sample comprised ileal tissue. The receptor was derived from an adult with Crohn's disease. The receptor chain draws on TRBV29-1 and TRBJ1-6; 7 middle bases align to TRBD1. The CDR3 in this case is CSARTGDDLPLHF. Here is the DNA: TGCAGCGCCCGAACAGGGGACGATTTACCCCTCCACTTT.